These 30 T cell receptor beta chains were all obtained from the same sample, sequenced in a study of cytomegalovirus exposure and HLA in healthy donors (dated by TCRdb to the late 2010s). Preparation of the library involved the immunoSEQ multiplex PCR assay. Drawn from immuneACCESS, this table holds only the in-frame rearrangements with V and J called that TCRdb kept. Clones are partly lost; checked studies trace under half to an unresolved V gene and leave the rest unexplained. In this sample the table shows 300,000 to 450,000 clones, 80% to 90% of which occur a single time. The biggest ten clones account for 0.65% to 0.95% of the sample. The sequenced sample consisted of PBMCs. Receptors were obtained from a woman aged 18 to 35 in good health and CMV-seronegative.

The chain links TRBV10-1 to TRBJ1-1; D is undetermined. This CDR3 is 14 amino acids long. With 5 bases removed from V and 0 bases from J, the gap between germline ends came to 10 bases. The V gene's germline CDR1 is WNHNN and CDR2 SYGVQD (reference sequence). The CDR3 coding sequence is TGCGCCAGCAGTCCGACACGCATGAACACTGAAGCTTTCTTT. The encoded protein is CASSPTRMNTEAFF.

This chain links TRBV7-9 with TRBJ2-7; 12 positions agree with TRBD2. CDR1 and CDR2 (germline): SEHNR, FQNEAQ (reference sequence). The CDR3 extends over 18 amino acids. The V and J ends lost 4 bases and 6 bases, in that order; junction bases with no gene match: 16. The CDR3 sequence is CASSWTSGMDGYEGEQYF. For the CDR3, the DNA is TGTGCCAGCAGCTGGACTAGCGGGATGGATGGTTATGAGGGCGAGCAGTACTTC.

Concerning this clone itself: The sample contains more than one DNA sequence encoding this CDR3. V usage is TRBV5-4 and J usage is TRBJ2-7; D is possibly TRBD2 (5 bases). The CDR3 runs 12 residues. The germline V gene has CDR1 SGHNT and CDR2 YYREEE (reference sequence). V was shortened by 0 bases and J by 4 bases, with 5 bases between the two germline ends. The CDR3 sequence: CASSLGGYEQYF. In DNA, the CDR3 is TGTGCCAGCAGCTTGGGCGGGTACGAGCAGTACTTC.

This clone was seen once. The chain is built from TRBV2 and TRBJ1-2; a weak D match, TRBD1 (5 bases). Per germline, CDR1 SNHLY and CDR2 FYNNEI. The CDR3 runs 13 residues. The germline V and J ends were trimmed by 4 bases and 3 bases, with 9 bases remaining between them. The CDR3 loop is CASSGGRDYGYTF. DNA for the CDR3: TGTGCCAGCAGTGGCGGCAGGGACTATGGCTACACCTTC.

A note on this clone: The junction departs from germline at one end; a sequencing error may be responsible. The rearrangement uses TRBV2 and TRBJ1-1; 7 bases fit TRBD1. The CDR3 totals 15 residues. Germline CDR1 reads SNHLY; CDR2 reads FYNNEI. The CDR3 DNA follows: TGTGCCAGCAGGATGCCGGGGACAGCCAACATTGAAGCTTTCTTT. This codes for CASRMPGTANIEAFF.

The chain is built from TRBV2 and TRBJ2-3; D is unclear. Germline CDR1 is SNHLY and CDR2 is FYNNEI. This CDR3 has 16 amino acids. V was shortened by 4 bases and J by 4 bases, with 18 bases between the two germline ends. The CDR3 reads CASSGVGPYIADTQYF. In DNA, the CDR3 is TGTGCCAGCAGTGGCGTGGGCCCGTATATCGCAGATACGCAGTATTTT.

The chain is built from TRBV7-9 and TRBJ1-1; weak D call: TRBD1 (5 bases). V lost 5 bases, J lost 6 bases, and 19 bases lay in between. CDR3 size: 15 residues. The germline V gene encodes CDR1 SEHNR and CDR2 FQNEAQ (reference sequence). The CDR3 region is CASSPRGVRIPEAFF. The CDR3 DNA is TGTGCCAGCAGCCCCCGGGGGGTAAGAATCCCTGAAGCTTTCTTT.

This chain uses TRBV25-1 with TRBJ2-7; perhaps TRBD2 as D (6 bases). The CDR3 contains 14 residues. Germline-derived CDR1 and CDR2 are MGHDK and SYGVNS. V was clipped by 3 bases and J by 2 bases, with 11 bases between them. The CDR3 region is CASSEGRGAYEQYF. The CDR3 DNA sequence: TGTGCCAGCAGTGAGGGTCGCGGGGCCTACGAGCAGTACTTC.

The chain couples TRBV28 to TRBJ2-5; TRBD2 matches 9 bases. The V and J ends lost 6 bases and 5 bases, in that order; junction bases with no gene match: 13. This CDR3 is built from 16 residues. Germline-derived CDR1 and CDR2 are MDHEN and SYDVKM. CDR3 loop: CASRPAGGGADETQYF. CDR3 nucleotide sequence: TGTGCCAGCAGACCCGCCGGCGGGGGGGCCGACGAGACCCAGTACTTC.

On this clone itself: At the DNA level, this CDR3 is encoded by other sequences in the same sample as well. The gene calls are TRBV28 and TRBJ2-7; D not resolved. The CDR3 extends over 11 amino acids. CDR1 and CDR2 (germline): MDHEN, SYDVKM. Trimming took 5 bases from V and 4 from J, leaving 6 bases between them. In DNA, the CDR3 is TGTGCCAGCAGTGTCCGGTACGAGCAGTACTTC. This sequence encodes CASSVRYEQYF.

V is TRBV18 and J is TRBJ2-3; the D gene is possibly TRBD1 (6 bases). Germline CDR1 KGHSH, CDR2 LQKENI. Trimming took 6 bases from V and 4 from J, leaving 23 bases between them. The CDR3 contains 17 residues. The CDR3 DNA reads TGTGCCAGCTCGTACTTTACAGGGATCTTAACAGCAGATACGCAGTATTTT. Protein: CASSYFTGILTADTQYF.

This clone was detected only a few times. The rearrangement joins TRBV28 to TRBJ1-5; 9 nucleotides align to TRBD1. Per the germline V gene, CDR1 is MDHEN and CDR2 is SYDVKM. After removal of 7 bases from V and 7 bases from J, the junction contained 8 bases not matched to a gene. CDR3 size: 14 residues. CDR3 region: CASNTGTGQQPQHF. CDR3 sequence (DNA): TGTGCCAGCAATACCGGGACAGGGCAACAGCCCCAGCATTTT.

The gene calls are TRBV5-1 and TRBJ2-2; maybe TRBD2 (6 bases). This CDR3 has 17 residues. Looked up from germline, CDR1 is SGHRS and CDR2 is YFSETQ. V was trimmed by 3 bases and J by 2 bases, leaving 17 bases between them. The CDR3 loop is CASSSKIGSSNTGELFF. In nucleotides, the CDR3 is TGCGCCAGCAGCTCAAAGATCGGGAGTTCCAACACCGGGGAGCTGTTTTTT.

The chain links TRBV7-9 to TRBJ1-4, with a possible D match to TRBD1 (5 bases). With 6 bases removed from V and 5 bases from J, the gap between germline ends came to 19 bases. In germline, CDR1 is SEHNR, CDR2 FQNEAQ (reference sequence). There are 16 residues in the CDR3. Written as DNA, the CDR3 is TGTGCCAGCAGTCCCGACATGCCGGGGGAGAATGAAAAACTGTTTTTT. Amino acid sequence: CASSPDMPGENEKLFF.

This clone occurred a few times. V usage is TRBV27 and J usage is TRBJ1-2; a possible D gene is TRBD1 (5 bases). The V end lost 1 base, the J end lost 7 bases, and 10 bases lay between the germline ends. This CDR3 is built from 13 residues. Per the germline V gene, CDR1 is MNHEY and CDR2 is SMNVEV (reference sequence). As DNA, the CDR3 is TGTGCCAGCAGTTTATTGGGGGGTGCTGGCTACACCTTC. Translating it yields CASSLLGGAGYTF.

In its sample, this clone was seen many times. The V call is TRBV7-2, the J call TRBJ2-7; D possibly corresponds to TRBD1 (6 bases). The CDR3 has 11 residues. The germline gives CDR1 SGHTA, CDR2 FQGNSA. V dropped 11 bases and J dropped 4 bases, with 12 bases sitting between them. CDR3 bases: TGTGCCTCAGGGGTTCGGTACGAGCAGTACTTC. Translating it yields CASGVRYEQYF.

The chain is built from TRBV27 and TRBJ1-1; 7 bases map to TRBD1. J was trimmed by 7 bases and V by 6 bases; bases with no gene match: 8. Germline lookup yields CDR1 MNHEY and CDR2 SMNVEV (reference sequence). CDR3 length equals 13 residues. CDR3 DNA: TGTGCCAGCAGCTCCGGGACAGCCTTTGAAGCTTTCTTT. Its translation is CASSSGTAFEAFF.

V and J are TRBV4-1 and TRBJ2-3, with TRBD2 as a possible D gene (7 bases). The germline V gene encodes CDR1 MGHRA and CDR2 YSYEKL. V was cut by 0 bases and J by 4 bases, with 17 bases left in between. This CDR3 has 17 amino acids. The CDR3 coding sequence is TGCGCCAGCAGCCAAGACGGTCCGGGGGGCGGGGCAGATACGCAGTATTTT. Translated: CASSQDGPGGGADTQYF.

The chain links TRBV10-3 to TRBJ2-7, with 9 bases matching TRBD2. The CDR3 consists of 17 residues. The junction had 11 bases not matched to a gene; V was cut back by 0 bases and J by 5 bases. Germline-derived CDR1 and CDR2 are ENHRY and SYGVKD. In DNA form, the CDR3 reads TGTGCCATCAGTGAGTCGATTGCGGGAGGGCCTCGGGACGAGCAGTACTTC. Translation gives CAISESIAGGPRDEQYF.

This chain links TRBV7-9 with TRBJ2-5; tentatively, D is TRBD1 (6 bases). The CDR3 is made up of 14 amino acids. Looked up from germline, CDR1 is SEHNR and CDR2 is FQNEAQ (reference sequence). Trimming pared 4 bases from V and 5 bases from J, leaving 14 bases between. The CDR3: CASSSAQGSETQYF. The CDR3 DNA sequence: TGTGCCAGCAGCTCAGCCCAGGGGTCGGAGACCCAGTACTTC.

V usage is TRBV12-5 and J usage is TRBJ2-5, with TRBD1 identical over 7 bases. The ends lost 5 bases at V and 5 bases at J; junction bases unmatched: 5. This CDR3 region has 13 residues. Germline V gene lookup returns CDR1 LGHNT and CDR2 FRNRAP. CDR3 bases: TGTGCTAGTGGTCCTAGCAGGGGGGAGACCCAGTACTTC. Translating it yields CASGPSRGETQYF.

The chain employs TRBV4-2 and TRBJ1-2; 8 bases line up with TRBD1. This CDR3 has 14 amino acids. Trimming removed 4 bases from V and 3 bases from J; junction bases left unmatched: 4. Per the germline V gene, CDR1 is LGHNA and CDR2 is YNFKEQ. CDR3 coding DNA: TGTGCCAGCAGCCCCCTGACAGGGGACTATGGCTACACCTTC. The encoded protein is CASSPLTGDYGYTF.

In nucleotides, the CDR3 is TGTGCCTGGAGTCCGGGACAGGGGGTGGACTATGGCTACACCTTC. It codes for CAWSPGQGVDYGYTF. V is TRBV30 and J is TRBJ1-2, with TRBD1 matching over 11 bases. The CDR3 sequence is 15 residues long. Germline CDR1 is GTSNPN and CDR2 is SVGIG (reference sequence). The V and J ends lost 2 bases and 3 bases, in that order; junction bases with no gene match: 5.

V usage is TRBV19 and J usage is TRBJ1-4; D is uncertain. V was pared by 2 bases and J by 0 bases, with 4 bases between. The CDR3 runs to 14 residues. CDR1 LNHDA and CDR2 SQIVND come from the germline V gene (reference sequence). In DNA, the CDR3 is TGTGCCAGTAGTATAATTACAACTAATGAAAAACTGTTTTTT. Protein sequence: CASSIITTNEKLFF.

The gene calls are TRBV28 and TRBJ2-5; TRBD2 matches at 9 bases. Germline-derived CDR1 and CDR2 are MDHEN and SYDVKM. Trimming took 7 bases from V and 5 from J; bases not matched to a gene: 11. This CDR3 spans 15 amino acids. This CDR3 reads CASNRGASGEETQYF. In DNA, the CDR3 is TGTGCCAGCAATCGCGGGGCTAGCGGGGAGGAGACCCAGTACTTC.

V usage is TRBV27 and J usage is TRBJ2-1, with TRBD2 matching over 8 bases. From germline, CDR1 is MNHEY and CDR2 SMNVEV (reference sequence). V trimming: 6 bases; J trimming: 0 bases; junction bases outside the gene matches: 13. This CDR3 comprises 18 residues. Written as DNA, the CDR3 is TGTGCCAGCAGACCTCTTGCTAGCGGGCCGAGCTCCTACAATGAGCAGTTCTTC. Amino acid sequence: CASRPLASGPSSYNEQFF.

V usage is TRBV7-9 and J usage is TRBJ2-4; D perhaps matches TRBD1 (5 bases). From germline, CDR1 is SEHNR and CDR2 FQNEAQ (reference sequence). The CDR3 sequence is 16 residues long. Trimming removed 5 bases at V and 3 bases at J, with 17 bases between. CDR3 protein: CASSAGVRQSKNIQYF. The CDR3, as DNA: TGTGCCAGCAGCGCCGGCGTCCGACAGAGCAAAAACATTCAGTACTTC.

The CDR3 is CASSLRLAGKDTQYF. CDR3 sequence (DNA): TGTGCCAGCAGCTTAAGATTAGCGGGAAAGGATACGCAGTATTTT. The chain has TRBV7-3 and TRBJ2-3; 8 nucleotides agree with TRBD2. J lost 6 bases, V lost 1 base, and 6 bases had no gene match. CDR1 is SGHTA and CDR2 is FQGTGA in the germline V gene. The CDR3 sequence is 15 residues long. The full variable domain, with the rest looked up from reference TRBV7-3 and TRBJ2-3, is GAGVSQTPSNKVTEKGKYVELRCDPISGHTALYWYRQSLGQGPEFLIYFQGTGAADDSGLPNDRFFAVRPEGSVSTLKIQRTERGDSAVYLCASSLRLAGKDTQYFGPGTRLTVL.

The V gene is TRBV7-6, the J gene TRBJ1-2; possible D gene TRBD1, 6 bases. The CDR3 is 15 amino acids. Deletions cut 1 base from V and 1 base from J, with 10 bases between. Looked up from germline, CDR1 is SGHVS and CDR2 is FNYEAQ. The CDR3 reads CASSLGAGDNYGYTF. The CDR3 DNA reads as TGTGCCAGCAGCTTAGGGGCAGGGGATAACTATGGCTACACCTTC.

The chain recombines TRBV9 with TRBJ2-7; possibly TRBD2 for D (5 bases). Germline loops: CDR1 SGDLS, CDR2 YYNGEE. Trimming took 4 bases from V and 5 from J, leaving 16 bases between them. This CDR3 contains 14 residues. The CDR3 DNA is TGTGCCAGCAGCCCAAGGACCTCCGGGGACGAGCAGTACTTC. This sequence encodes CASSPRTSGDEQYF. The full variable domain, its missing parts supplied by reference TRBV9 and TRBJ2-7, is DSGVTQTPKHLITATGQRVTLRCSPRSGDLSVYWYQQSLDQGLQFLIQYYNGEERAKGNILERFSAQQFPDLHSELNLSSLELGDSALYFCASSPRTSGDEQYFGPGTRLTVT.